The 29 T cell receptor beta chains given below trace back to one sample, sequenced in a study of T-cell reconstitution after alpha-beta-depleted transplantation in children. This sample's TCRbeta library carried unique molecular identifier barcodes. From the PCR reads, TCRdb called clonotypes with MiXCR, one entry per CDR3 protein. The repertoire holds about 640,000 distinct CDR3 sequences, with about an eighth as singletons. This specimen was PBMCs, mostly from graft donor cells, taken 360 days after TCRalphabeta/CD19-depleted stem cell transplant. The source is a male patient younger than 18 who had a stem cell transplant for acute myeloid leukemia, so the T cells may come from the graft donor.

The rearrangement joins TRBV11-2 to TRBJ2-7; TRBD1 aligns across 10 bases. Germline V lookup: CDR1 SGHAT, CDR2 FQNNGV. J was trimmed by 5 bases and V by 1 base; bases with no gene match: 5. The CDR3 spans 15 residues. The DNA of the CDR3 is TGTGCCAGCAGCTTAGGCCGGGACAGGGGAGACGAGCAGTACTTC. It yields the protein CASSLGRDRGDEQYF.

The sample holds many counts of this clonotype. The chain has TRBV20-1 and TRBJ2-3, with D unresolved. The V gene's germline CDR1 is DFQATT and CDR2 SNEGSKA (reference sequence). The CDR3 covers 13 residues. The V end was cut by 6 bases, the J end by 5 bases, with 15 bases between. As DNA, the CDR3 is TGCAGTGCCCAAAACCCTTCGCAAGATACGCAGTATTTT. Protein product: CSAQNPSQDTQYF.

The J gene is TRBJ2-5, the V gene TRBV2; TRBD2 agrees at 13 bases. Germline loops: CDR1 SNHLY, CDR2 FYNNEI. The trim removed 0 bases at V and 5 bases at J, leaving 3 bases unmatched. There are 16 residues in the CDR3. The CDR3 sequence: CASSEAKLAGGETQYF. The CDR3 nucleotides read TGTGCCAGCAGTGAAGCGAAACTAGCGGGAGGGGAGACCCAGTACTTC.

The rearrangement uses TRBV5-5 and TRBJ2-2; TRBD1 agrees at 8 bases. The V gene end was trimmed by 1 base and the J gene end by 2 bases; junction bases not matched to a gene: 4. Germline-derived CDR1 and CDR2 are SGHKS and YYEKEE (reference sequence). CDR3 length: 16 residues. The CDR3 reads CASSLPDRGNTGELFF. The CDR3 coding sequence is TGTGCCAGCAGCTTGCCCGACAGGGGAAACACCGGGGAGCTGTTTTTT.

CDR3 loop: CATSDLGLAGGDTQYF. CDR3 DNA: TGTGCCACCAGTGATTTGGGGCTAGCGGGAGGGGATACGCAGTATTTT. The V and J genes are TRBV24-1 and TRBJ2-3, with 12 bases identical to TRBD2. CDR1 and CDR2 (germline): KGHDR, SFDVKD. The CDR3 is 16 residues long. V shed 0 bases and J 6 bases; nucleotides not matched to a gene: 3.

There are a few counts of this clonotype. This chain joins TRBV27 and TRBJ2-5; D is possibly TRBD2 (5 bases). CDR1 and CDR2 from the germline V gene are MNHEY and SMNVEV (reference sequence). Trimming stripped 4 bases from V and 1 base from J, with 10 bases between. The CDR3 extends over 14 amino acids. The CDR3 loop is CASSSPGSQETQYF. CDR3 sequence (DNA): TGTGCCAGCAGTTCCCCTGGGAGCCAAGAGACCCAGTACTTC.

This rearrangement joins TRBV2 to TRBJ2-7, with 7 bases matching TRBD1. From germline, CDR1 is SNHLY and CDR2 FYNNEI. Losses at the gene ends were 3 bases for V and 4 bases for J; bases not matched to a gene: 3. The CDR3 has 13 amino acids. CDR3 protein: CASSEDRLYEQYF. Here the CDR3 DNA reads TGTGCCAGCAGTGAGGACAGGTTGTACGAGCAGTACTTC.

This clonotype was found many times. This chain connects TRBV4-2 to TRBJ2-3, with 10 bases fitting TRBD2. Germline CDR1 reads LGHNA; CDR2 reads YNFKEQ. The CDR3 has 17 amino acids. V dropped 0 bases and J dropped 7; count of bases not matched to a gene: 10. The CDR3 is CASSQDRWLAGAYTQYF. The CDR3, as DNA: TGTGCCAGCAGCCAAGATCGGTGGCTAGCGGGAGCGTATACGCAGTATTTT.

This clonotype was counted only a few times. This chain connects TRBV12-3 or TRBV12-4 to TRBJ2-5; D is perhaps TRBD2 (6 bases). V was clipped by 1 base and J by 0 bases, with 12 bases between them. The CDR3 is 16 residues long. The CDR3 region has the DNA TGTGCCAGCAGTTTAGTCGGTCCGGGGGACCAAGAGACCCAGTACTTC. It specifies CASSLVGPGDQETQYF.

The CDR3 coding sequence is TGCGCCAGCAGCTTGGCTTCGCCGGGATCTCCCTCCTACGAGCAGTACTTC. This codes for CASSLASPGSPSYEQYF. The J gene is TRBJ2-7, the V gene TRBV5-1; tentative D call: TRBD2 (5 bases). The CDR3 sequence is 17 residues long. Per germline, CDR1 SGHRS and CDR2 YFSETQ. V was clipped by 0 bases and J by 0 bases, with 16 bases between them.

The J gene is TRBJ2-3, the V gene TRBV28, with D hard to call. Germline assignment: CDR1 MDHEN and CDR2 SYDVKM. The CDR3 has 15 amino acids. V lost 0 bases, J lost 1 base, and 8 bases lay in between. Here the CDR3 DNA reads TGTGCCAGCAGTTTATGGTATTTGGGCACAGATACGCAGTATTTT. Its protein is CASSLWYLGTDTQYF.

This clonotype showed up just a few times. The chain employs TRBV7-2 and TRBJ2-7; tentative D call: TRBD1 (7 bases). CDR3 length equals 14 residues. Trimming took 8 bases from V and 2 from J, leaving 16 bases between them. Per the germline V gene, CDR1 is SGHTA and CDR2 is FQGNSA. The CDR3: CASRAGQRTYEQYF. For the CDR3, the DNA is TGTGCCAGCCGGGCGGGACAGAGGACCTACGAGCAGTACTTC. Combining the CDR3 with reference TRBV7-2 and TRBJ2-7 gives the whole variable domain GAGVSQSPSNKVTEKGKDVELRCDPISGHTALYWYRQSLGQGLEFLIYFQGNSAPDKSGLPSDRFSAERTGGSVSTLTIQRTQQEDSAVYLCASRAGQRTYEQYFGPGTRLTVT.

This clonotype was detected many times. The chain couples TRBV28 to TRBJ2-7; D remains ambiguous. CDR1 is MDHEN and CDR2 is SYDVKM in the germline V gene. This CDR3 spans 10 amino acids. Between the trimmed V and J ends, which lost 5 bases and 7 bases, there was a span of 6 bases. As DNA, the CDR3 is TGTGCCAGCAGTAATCGAGAGCAGTACTTC. Encoded protein: CASSNREQYF.

The chain uses TRBV5-1 and TRBJ2-3; maybe TRBD1 (5 bases). CDR3 length equals 13 residues. Between the trimmed V and J ends, which lost 7 bases and 2 bases, there was a span of 11 bases. Germline V gene sequence: CDR1 SGHRS, CDR2 YFSETQ. The CDR3 is CASFGADTDTQYF. The CDR3 DNA reads as TGCGCCAGCTTTGGGGCGGACACAGATACGCAGTATTTT.

The rearrangement uses TRBV7-8 and TRBJ1-6; no clear D gene. CDR1 is SGHVS and CDR2 is FQNEAQ in the germline V gene. V dropped 3 bases and J dropped 14 bases, with 14 bases sitting between them. The CDR3 has 13 amino acids. CDR3 region: CASSFAESTALHF. Written as DNA, the CDR3 is TGTGCCAGCAGCTTTGCCGAGTCCACCGCCCTCCACTTT.

CDR3 DNA: TGTGCCAGCAGGCCCCATGCGGGTCAAGAGACCCAGTACTTC. This translates into CASRPHAGQETQYF. The V call is TRBV7-9, the J call TRBJ2-5; D possibly corresponds to TRBD2 (5 bases). The CDR3 totals 14 residues. Germline CDR1 is SEHNR and CDR2 is FQNEAQ (reference sequence). The germline V and J ends were trimmed by 6 bases and 2 bases, with 13 bases remaining between them.

The chain joins TRBV28 to TRBJ2-7; D call uncertain. CDR1 is MDHEN, CDR2 SYDVKM, per germline. The CDR3 length is 13 residues. Trimming shortened V by 5 bases and J by 6 bases, and 14 bases separated the two germline ends. The CDR3 loop reads CASSPPTFSEQYF. The CDR3 DNA reads TGTGCCAGCAGTCCCCCGACTTTCTCCGAGCAGTACTTC.

The chain joins TRBV27 to TRBJ1-4, with 8 bases matching TRBD1. Germline V gives CDR1 MNHEY, CDR2 SMNVEV (reference sequence). The CDR3 has 16 residues. V shed 1 base and J 7 bases; nucleotides not matched to a gene: 8. The CDR3: CASSLWAGGSVEKLFF. The CDR3, as DNA: TGTGCCAGCAGTTTATGGGCAGGGGGCTCCGTTGAAAAACTGTTTTTT. Full variable domain (outside the CDR3, taken from reference TRBV27 and TRBJ1-4): EAQVTQNPRYLITVTGKKLTVTCSQNMNHEYMSWYRQDPGLGLRQIYYSMNVEVTDKGDVPEGYKVSRKEKRNFPLILESPSPNQTSLYFCASSLWAGGSVEKLFFGSGTQLSVL.

This clonotype appeared a few times. V and J are TRBV7-2 and TRBJ2-7; D remains unclear. CDR3 size: 14 residues. Germline V gene sequence: CDR1 SGHTA, CDR2 FQGNSA. V was trimmed by 3 bases and J by 2 bases, leaving 11 bases between them. The CDR3 coding sequence is TGTGCCAGCAGCTTCGGACCACCTCCCTACGAGCAGTACTTC. As protein: CASSFGPPPYEQYF.

V usage is TRBV12-3 or TRBV12-4 and J usage is TRBJ1-3; TRBD1 is a possible D gene (6 bases). CDR3 length: 17 residues. Trimming removed 6 bases from V and 0 bases from J, with 18 bases in between. The CDR3 protein is CASSLDPTGRSGNTIYF. CDR3 bases: TGTGCCAGCAGCCTTGACCCGACAGGCCGCTCTGGAAACACCATATATTTT.

The rearrangement links TRBV23-1 to TRBJ2-1, with D unresolved. TRBV23-1 is annotated as an ORF whose role is uncertain. Between the trimmed V and J ends, which lost 2 bases and 10 bases, there was a span of 36 bases. CDR3 length equals 21 residues. CDR3 nucleotides: TGCGCCAGCAGTCAAGGCGGAATACACCTCCCATTATTCGGGCTTTCACGGGAGCAGTTCTTC. The encoded protein is CASSQGGIHLPLFGLSREQFF.

The chain joins TRBV7-6 to TRBJ2-7; TRBD2 matches 7 bases. The V and J ends lost 5 bases and 0 bases, in that order; junction bases with no gene match: 7. Germline CDR1 and CDR2: SGHVS and FNYEAQ. The CDR3 spans 15 residues. The CDR3 nucleotides are TGTGCCAGCAGCACGCGGGACTACAGCTCCTACGAGCAGTACTTC. Amino acid sequence: CASSTRDYSSYEQYF.

CDR3 coding DNA: TGCGCCAGCAGCTGGAAGGGGTCTTACGAGCAGTACTTC. Its translation is CASSWKGSYEQYF. The gene calls are TRBV5-1 and TRBJ2-7; D is possibly TRBD1 (5 bases). This CDR3 comprises 13 residues. Germline-derived CDR1 and CDR2 are SGHRS and YFSETQ. Trimming pared 3 bases from V and 4 bases from J, leaving 11 bases between.

This clonotype has more than one count but fewer than ten. V usage is TRBV20-1 and J usage is TRBJ2-3; D unresolved. In germline, CDR1 is DFQATT, CDR2 SNEGSKA (reference sequence). CDR3 size: 14 residues. Trimming cost V 7 bases and J 2 bases, with 16 bases left between them. The DNA for the CDR3 is TGCAGTGGCCGGGTTTTTCCACTCACAGATACGCAGTATTTT. It yields the protein CSGRVFPLTDTQYF.

In this sample, this clonotype turned up many times. The chain links TRBV5-1 to TRBJ2-7; D gene uncertain. V dropped 1 base and J dropped 12 bases, with 11 bases sitting between them. The germline CDR1 and CDR2 sequences are SGHRS and YFSETQ. The CDR3 runs 11 residues. The CDR3 DNA follows: TGCGCCAGCAGCTTGTTTGGGTTTCTGTACTTC. Encoded protein: CASSLFGFLYF.

This clonotype came up a few times. This chain uses TRBV27 with TRBJ2-7; 13 bases fit TRBD2. This CDR3 comprises 16 residues. CDR1 MNHEY and CDR2 SMNVEV come from the germline V gene (reference sequence). J gave up 3 bases and V 5 bases, and 7 bases lay outside the gene matches. CDR3 sequence: CASSAGLAGDLYEQYF. For the CDR3, the DNA is TGTGCCAGCAGTGCCGGACTAGCGGGAGACCTCTACGAGCAGTACTTC.

The chain links TRBV15 to TRBJ2-7, with 10 bases matching TRBD2. With V trimmed by 0 bases and J by 4 bases, 9 bases remained unmatched. CDR1 is LNHNV, CDR2 YYDKDF, per germline (reference sequence). The CDR3 totals 17 residues. In nucleotides, the CDR3 is TGTGCCACCAGCAGAGATGGAGCGGGAGGGCCAGGTTACGAGCAGTACTTC. It codes for CATSRDGAGGPGYEQYF.

There are a few counts of this clonotype. The genes are TRBV6-1 and TRBJ1-5; 11 nucleotides line up with TRBD1. Trimming cost V 7 bases and J 3 bases; bases outside gene matches: 5. CDR1 is MNHNS, CDR2 SASEGT, per germline. There are 15 residues in the CDR3. The CDR3: CASTWDRGFNQPQHF. The CDR3 DNA follows: TGTGCCAGCACCTGGGACAGGGGGTTCAATCAGCCCCAGCATTTT.

A few counts support this clonotype. The CDR3 DNA reads TGTGCCAGCAGCGCCCCTGGACTAGCGGGAGAAGTTGAGCAGTTCTTC. Its protein is CASSAPGLAGEVEQFF. The genes are TRBV5-6 and TRBJ2-1; 13 nucleotides align to TRBD2. CDR3 length: 16 amino acids. The V and J ends lost 4 bases and 9 bases, in that order; junction bases with no gene match: 10. Germline V gene sequence: CDR1 SGHDT, CDR2 YYEEEE.